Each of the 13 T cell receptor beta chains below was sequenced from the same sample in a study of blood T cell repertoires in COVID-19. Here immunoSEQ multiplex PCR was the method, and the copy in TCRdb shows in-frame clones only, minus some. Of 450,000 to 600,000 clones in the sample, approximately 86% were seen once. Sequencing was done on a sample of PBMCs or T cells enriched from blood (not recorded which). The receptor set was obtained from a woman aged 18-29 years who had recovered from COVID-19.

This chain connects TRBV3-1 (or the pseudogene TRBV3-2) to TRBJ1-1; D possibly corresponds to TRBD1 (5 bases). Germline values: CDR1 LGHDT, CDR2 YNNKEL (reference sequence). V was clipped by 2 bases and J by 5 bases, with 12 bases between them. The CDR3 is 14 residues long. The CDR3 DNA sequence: TGTGCCAGCAGCCAACAGGGATTTGTTACTGAAGCTTTCTTT. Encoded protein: CASSQQGFVTEAFF.

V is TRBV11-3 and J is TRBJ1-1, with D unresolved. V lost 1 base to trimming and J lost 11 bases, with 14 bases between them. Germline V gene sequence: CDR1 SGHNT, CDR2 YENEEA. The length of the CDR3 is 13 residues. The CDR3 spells CASSLAPGDGAFF. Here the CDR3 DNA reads TGTGCCAGCAGCTTAGCGCCGGGAGATGGGGCTTTCTTT.

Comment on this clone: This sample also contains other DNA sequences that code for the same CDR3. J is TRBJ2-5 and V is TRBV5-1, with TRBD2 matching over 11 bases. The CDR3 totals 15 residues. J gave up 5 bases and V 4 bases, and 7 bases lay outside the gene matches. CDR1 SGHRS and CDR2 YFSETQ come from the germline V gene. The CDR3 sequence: CASSELAGGLETQYF. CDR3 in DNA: TGCGCCAGCAGCGAGTTAGCGGGGGGGTTGGAGACCCAGTACTTC.

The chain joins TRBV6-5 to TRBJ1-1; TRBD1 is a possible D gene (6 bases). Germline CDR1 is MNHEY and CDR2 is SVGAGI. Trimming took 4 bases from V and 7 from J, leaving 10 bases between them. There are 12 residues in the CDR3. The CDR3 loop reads CASSSRGFEAFF. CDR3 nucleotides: TGTGCCAGCAGTTCAAGGGGGTTTGAAGCTTTCTTT.

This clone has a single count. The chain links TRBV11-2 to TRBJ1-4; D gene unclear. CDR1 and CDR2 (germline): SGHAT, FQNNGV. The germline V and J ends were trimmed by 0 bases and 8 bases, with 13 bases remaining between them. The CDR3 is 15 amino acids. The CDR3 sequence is CASSLESTGREKLFF. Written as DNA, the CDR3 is TGTGCCAGCAGCTTAGAAAGCACGGGGAGGGAAAAACTGTTTTTT.

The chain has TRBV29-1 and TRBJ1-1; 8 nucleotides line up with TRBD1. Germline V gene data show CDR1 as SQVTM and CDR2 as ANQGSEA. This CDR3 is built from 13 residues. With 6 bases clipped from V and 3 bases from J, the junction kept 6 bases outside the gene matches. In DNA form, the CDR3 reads TGCAGCGTCGCGACAGGGGTGGACACTGAAGCTTTCTTT. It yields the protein CSVATGVDTEAFF.

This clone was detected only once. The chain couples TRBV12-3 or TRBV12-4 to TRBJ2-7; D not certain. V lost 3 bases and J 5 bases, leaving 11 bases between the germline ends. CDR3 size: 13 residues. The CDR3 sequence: CASSFEVSDEQYF. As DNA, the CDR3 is TGTGCCAGCAGTTTTGAAGTTTCGGACGAGCAGTACTTC.

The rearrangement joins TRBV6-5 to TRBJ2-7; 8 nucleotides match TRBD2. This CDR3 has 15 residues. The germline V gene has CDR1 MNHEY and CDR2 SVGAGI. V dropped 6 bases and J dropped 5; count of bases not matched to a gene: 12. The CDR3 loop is CASSLKAGAGNEQYF. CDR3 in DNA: TGTGCCAGCAGCTTGAAAGCGGGAGCGGGGAACGAGCAGTACTTC.

The CDR3 loop is CASSFLALGKDTQYF. In nucleotides, the CDR3 is TGTGCCAGCAGCTTCCTAGCGCTTGGGAAAGATACGCAGTATTTT. The chain combines TRBV7-2 with TRBJ2-3, with D maybe TRBD2 (6 bases). Trimming left V 3 bases short and J 5 bases short, with 15 bases between. Per germline, CDR1 SGHTA and CDR2 FQGNSA. CDR3 length: 15 residues.

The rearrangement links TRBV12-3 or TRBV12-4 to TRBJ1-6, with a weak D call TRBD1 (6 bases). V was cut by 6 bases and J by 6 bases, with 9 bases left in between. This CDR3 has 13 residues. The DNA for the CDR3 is TGTGCCAGCAGCGCGGACAGTAATTCACCCCTCCACTTT. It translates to CASSADSNSPLHF.

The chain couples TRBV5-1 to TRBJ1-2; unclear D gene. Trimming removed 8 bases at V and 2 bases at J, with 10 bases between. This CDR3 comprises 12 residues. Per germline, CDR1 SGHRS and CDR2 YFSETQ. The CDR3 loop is CASSNGNYGYTF. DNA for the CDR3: TGCGCCAGTTCCAACGGGAACTATGGCTACACCTTC.

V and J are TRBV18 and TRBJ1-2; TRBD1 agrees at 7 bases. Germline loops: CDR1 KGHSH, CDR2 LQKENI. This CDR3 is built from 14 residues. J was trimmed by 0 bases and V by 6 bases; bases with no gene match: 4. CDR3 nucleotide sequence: TGTGCCAGCTCTGAGGACAGGTCTAACTATGGCTACACCTTC. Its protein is CASSEDRSNYGYTF.

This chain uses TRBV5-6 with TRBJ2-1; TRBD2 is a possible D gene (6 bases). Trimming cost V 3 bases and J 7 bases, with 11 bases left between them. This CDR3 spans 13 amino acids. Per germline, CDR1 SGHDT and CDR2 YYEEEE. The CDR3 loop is CASSSLLANEQFF. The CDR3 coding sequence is TGTGCCAGCAGCTCCCTTCTAGCGAATGAGCAGTTCTTC.